This T cell receptor (beta chain) comes out of a study of cytomegalovirus exposure and HLA in healthy donors (dated by TCRdb to the late 2010s). For context, the study as a whole: A later analysis indicated that the 90 to 150 validation repertoires were generated on the platform also employed for the 700 or so repertoires of the first cohort. The aim of the study was to test whether cataloging public T cell receptors could identify signatures of past pathogen exposure. In addition to the first cohort of around 670 subjects, a separate validation cohort of some 120 different subjects was used. High-throughput TCR immunosequencing, statistical association of individual TCRs with disease status, and machine learning were combined to predict cytomegalovirus infection status. Summary of the overall study and its limitations: All 120 or so repertoires were used to score co-occurrence in the validation cohort in a later analysis, because that analysis had no HLA typing for the cohort. Three of the identified cytomegalovirus-associated TCR beta chains were confirmed in vitro to be specific for cytomegalovirus antigens. It was suggested by the authors that the approach could potentially be generalized to other disease states and immunological phenotypes. Most TCR sequences were seen in very few donors, while some public TCRs were found in many individuals. Cytomegalovirus status was reported to be diagnosed by the classifier with high specificity and sensitivity in both the original and validation cohorts. The study listed 164 TCR beta chains as associated with cytomegalovirus. In a later analysis, TCRs clustered in the first cohort were found to also tend to co-occur in the 120 or so validation repertoires, with over 90% of cluster scores above 0.

The protocol used for the library was the immunoSEQ multiplex PCR assay. The published analysis was carried out like this. A statistical classification framework was built to diagnose cytomegalovirus status from the catalog of TCR beta chain sequences. In TCRdb, the immuneACCESS table is reduced to in-frame sequences with V and J assigned. These tables do not hold every clone; where another copy was compared, an unresolved V gene accounts for under half, and the others remain unexplained. V, J and clone size were drawn from that table, and D and trimming were deduced from the DNA. In all, the sample holds about 140,000 clones, and about 90% of those were seen once. The ten largest clones add up to 7.9% of the sample. The CDR3 numbers 14 residues from cysteine through phenylalanine. This entry keeps only the CDR3 DNA: 42 bases, framed from base 1. CDR1 and CDR2, per the germline V gene (reference sequence), are GTSNPN and SVGIG. V gives up 2 bases and J gives up 3 bases, and the segment between their germline ends measures 11 bases.

The donors were included in the validation cohort of roughly 130 subjects, a group kept apart from the roughly 610-subject first cohort. Details on this clone: Its antigen target is currently unknown. Base-call qualities are not available, and no considerably larger clone is one nucleotide away.

Sequencing was carried out using PBMCs. The TCR comes from a woman aged 18 to 35 in good health and CMV-seropositive. The sequence is built from TRBV30 and TRBJ1-5; TRBD1 is possibly the D segment (5 matching bases). The CDR3: CAWSRGNHNQPQHF. The nucleotides read TGTGCCTGGAGTCGGGGGAATCACAATCAGCCCCAGCATTTT. The full variable domain, completed from the reference TRBV30 and TRBJ1-5 proteins outside the CDR3, reads SQTIHQWPATLVQPVGSPLSLECTVEGTSNPNLYWYRQAAGRGLQLLFYSVGIGQISSEVPQNLSASRPQDRQFILSSKKLLLSDSGFYLCAWSRGNHNQPQHFGDGTRLSIL.